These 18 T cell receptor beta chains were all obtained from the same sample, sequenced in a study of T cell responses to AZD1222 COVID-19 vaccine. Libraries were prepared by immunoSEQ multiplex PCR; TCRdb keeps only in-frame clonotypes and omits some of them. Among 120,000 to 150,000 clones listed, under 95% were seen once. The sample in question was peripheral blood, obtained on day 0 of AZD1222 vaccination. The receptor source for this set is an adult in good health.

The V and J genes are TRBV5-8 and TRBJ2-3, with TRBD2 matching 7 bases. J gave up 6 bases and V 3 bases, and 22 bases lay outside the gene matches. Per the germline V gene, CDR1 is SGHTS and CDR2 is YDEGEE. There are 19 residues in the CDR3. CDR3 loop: CASSSTRKYLADPVDTQYF. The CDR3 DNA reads TGTGCCAGCAGCTCGACGCGCAAATACCTAGCGGATCCTGTGGATACGCAGTATTTT.

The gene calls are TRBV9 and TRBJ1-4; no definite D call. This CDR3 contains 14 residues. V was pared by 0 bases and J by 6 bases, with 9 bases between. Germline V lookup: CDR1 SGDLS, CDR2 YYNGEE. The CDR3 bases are TGTGCCAGCAGCGTAGCCAGGTTACATGAAAAACTGTTTTTT. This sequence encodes CASSVARLHEKLFF.

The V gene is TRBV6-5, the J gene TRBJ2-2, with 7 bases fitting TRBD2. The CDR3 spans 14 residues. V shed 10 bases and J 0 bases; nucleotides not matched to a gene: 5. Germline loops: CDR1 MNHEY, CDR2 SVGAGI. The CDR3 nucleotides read TGTGCCACCCTAGCGGAGTCGAACACCGGGGAGCTGTTTTTT. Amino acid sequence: CATLAESNTGELFF.

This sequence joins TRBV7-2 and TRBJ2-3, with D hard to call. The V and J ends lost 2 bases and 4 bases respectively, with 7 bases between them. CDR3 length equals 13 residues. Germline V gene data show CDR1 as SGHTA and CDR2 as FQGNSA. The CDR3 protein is CASSLRRADTQYF. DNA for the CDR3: TGTGCCAGCAGCTTAAGGCGTGCAGATACGCAGTATTTT.

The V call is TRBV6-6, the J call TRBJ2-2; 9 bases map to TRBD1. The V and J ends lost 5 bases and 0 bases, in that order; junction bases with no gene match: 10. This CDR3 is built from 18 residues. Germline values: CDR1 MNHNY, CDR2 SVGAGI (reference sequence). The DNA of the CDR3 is TGTGCCAGCAGTCCCTTTTTTAGGACAGGGGCGAACACCGGGGAGCTGTTTTTT. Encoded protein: CASSPFFRTGANTGELFF.

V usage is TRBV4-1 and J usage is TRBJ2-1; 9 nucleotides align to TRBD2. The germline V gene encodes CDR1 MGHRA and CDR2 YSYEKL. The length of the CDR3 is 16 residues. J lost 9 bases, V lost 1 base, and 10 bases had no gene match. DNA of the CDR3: TGCGCCAGCAGCCAAGGGTTTAGCGGGAGTTATAGTGAGCAGTTCTTC. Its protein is CASSQGFSGSYSEQFF.

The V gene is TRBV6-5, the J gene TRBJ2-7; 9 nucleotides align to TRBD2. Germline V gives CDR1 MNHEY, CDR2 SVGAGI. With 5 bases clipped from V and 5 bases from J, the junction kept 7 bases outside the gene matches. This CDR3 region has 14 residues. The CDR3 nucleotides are TGTGCCAGCAGTCAAAGCGGGAGGCGCGACGAGCAGTACTTC. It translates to CASSQSGRRDEQYF.

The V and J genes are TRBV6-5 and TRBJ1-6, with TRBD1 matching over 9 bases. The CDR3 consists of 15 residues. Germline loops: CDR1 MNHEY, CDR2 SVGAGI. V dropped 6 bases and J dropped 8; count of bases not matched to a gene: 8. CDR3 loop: CASRKTGTGHSPLHF. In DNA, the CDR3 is TGTGCCAGCAGGAAAACCGGGACAGGGCATTCACCCCTCCACTTT.

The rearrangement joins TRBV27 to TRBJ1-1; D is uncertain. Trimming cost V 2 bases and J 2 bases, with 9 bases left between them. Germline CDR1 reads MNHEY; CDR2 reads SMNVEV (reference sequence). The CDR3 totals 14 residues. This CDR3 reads CASSLEGYNTEAFF. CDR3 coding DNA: TGTGCCAGCAGTTTAGAGGGTTATAACACTGAAGCTTTCTTT.

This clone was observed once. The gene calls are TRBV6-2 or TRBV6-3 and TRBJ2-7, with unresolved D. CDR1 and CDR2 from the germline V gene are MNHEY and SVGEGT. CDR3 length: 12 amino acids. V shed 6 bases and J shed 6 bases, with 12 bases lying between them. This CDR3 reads CASSRHTAEQYF. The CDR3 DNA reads TGTGCCAGCAGCCGTCACACCGCCGAGCAGTACTTC.

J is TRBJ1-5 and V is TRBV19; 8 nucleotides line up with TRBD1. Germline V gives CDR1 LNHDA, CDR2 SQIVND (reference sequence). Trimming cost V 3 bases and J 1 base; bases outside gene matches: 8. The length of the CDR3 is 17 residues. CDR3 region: CASSMGPSGGSNQPQHF. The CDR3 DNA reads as TGTGCCAGTAGTATGGGCCCGTCAGGGGGCAGCAATCAGCCCCAGCATTTT.

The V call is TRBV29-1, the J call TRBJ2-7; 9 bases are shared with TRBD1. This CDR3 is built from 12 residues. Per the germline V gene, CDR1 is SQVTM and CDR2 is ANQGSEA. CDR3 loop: CSGLTGGYEQYF. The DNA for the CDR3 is TGCAGTGGCCTGACAGGGGGCTACGAGCAGTACTTC.

CDR3 DNA sequence: TGTGCCAGCAGCTTCCCTAGCGGGAGAAATCAGTATTTT. Protein: CASSFPSGRNQYF. The gene calls are TRBV7-2 and TRBJ2-3; 10 bases are shared with TRBD2. This CDR3 region has 13 residues. The germline gives CDR1 SGHTA, CDR2 FQGNSA. Trimming cost V 3 bases and J 12 bases; bases outside gene matches: 6.

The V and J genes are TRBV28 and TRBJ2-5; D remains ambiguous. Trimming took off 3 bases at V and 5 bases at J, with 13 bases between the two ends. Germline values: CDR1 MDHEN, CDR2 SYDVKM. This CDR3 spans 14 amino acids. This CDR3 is CASSFIELGETQYF. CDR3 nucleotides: TGTGCCAGCAGTTTTATTGAACTCGGGGAGACCCAGTACTTC.

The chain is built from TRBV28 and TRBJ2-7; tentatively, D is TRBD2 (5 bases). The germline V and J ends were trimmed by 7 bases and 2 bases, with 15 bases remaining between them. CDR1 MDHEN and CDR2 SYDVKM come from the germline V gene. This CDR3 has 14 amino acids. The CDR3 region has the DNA TGTGCCAGCACATCGCCGGACTCGACCTACGAGCAGTACTTC. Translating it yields CASTSPDSTYEQYF.

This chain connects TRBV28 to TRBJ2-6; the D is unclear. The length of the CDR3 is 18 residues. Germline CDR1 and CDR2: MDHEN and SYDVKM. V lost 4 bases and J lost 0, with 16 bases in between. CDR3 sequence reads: CASSSLLRPLSGANVLTF. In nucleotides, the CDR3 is TGTGCCAGCAGTTCCCTCCTACGCCCACTCTCTGGGGCCAACGTCCTGACTTTC.

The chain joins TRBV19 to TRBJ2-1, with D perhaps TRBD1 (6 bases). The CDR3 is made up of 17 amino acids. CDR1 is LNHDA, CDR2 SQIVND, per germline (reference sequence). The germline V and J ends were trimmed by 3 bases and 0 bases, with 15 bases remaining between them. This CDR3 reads CASSIGRGGSSYNEQFF. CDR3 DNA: TGTGCCAGTAGTATCGGCAGGGGTGGGAGCTCCTACAATGAGCAGTTCTTC. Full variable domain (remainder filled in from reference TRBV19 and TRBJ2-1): DGGITQSPKYLFRKEGQNVTLSCEQNLNHDAMYWYRQDPGQGLRLIYYSQIVNDFQKGDIAEGYSVSREKKESFPLTVTSAQKNPTAFYLCASSIGRGGSSYNEQFFGPGTRLTVL.

The CDR3 nucleotides read TGTGCCAGTAGACCCTATACCGGTTACTCTGGAAACACCATATATTTT. It is translated as CASRPYTGYSGNTIYF. This chain uses TRBV19 with TRBJ1-3; D uncertain. Trimming removed 6 bases at V and 0 bases at J, with 15 bases between. Looked up from germline, CDR1 is LNHDA and CDR2 is SQIVND (reference sequence). The CDR3 sequence is 16 residues long.